The clone carrying this T cell receptor beta chain was seen ten or more times. Its antigen is undetermined. RNA was extracted from bulk tissue without any cell sorting. Donors were chemotherapy-naive, newly diagnosed lung cancer surgical patients in China, August–November 2014. The library came from three nested PCR rounds adapted from ARM-PCR protocols. TCRdb re-called the multiplex PCR reads with MiXCR, one entry per CDR3 protein. The table has under 150,000 distinct CDR3 sequences, around 60% seen once. This entry belongs to a study of tumor and adjacent non-tumor tissue in lung cancer. Study as a whole: There were roughly 11 adenocarcinoma, 2 squamous cell carcinoma and 1 small cell lung cancer cases. On average, productive TCRbeta reads reached about 4 million per sample.

General study findings and limits: Normal lung showed higher cumulative top 100 clone frequency than tumor.

The CDR3 loop spans 14 amino acids. Trimming at V came to 4 bases and at J to 3 bases, leaving 5 bases not matched to a gene. Per the germline V gene, CDR1 is MNHNS and CDR2 is SASEGT. The source is a man in his fifties or sixties with small cell lung cancer. The sample comprised lung tumor tissue. This chain connects TRBV6-1 to TRBJ1-2; TRBD1 agrees at 7 bases. The CDR3 sequence is CASSGTGTDYGYTF. As DNA, the CDR3 is TGTGCCAGCAGTGGTACCGGGACAGACTATGGCTACACCTTC.